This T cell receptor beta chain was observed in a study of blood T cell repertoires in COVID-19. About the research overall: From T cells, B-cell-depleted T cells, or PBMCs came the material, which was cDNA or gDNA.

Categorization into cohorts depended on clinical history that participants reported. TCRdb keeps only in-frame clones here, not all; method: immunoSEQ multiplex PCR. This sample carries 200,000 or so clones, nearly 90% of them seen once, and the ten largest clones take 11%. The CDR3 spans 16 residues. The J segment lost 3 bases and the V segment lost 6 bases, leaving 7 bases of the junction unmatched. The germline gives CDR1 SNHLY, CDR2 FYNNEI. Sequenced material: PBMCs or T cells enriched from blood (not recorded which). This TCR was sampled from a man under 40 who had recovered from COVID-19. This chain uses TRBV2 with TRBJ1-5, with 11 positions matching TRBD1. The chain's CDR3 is CASRLGTGGINQPQHF. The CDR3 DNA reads TGTGCCAGCAGATTAGGGACAGGGGGGATCAATCAGCCCCAGCATTTT.